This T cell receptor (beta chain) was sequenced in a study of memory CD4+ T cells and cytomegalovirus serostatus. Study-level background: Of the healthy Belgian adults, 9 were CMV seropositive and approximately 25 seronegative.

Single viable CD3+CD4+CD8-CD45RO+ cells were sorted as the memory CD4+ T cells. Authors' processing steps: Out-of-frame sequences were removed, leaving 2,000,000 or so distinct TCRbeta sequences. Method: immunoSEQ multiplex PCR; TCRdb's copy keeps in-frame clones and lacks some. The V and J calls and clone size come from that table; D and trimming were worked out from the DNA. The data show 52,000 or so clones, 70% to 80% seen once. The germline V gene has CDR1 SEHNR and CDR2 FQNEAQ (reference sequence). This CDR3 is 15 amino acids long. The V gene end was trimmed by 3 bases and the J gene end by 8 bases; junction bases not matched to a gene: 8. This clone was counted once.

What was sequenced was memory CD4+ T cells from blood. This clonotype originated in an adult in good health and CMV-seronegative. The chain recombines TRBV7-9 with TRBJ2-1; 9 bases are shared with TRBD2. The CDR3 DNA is TGTGCCAGCAGCTTGGGGGCGGGGGGGCGCCATGAGCAGTTCTTC. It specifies CASSLGAGGRHEQFF. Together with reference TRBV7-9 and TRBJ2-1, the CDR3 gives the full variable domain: DTGVSQNPRHKITKRGQNVTFRCDPISEHNRLYWYRQTLGQGPEFLTYFQNEAQLEKSRLLSDRFSAERPKGSFSTLEIQRTEQGDSAMYLCASSLGAGGRHEQFFGPGTRLTVL.